This T cell receptor beta chain was recorded in a study of response to subunit inactivated influenza vaccine (dated by TCRdb to about 2018). Describing the broader study: Deep quantitative profiling of the T cell receptor repertoire was used in the study to follow responses to a trivalent subunit inactivated influenza vaccine. What the authors observed across the whole study: It was suggested by the authors that each seasonal influenza vaccination may recruit only a limited number of new T cells.

This clonotype appeared many times. Its antigen target is currently unknown. Sequence at one end of the junction differs from germline and may be a read error. From its cysteine to its phenylalanine, the CDR3 spans 13 amino acids. Left in the record is the CDR3 DNA by itself, 39 bases read in frame from the first base. The library was prepared using RT-PCR. Sequencer: Illumina HiSeq 2500. In TCRdb, the public reads were trimmed at Q25 with fastp and aligned with MiXCR, with productive beta chains retained. Every entry covers one CDR3 protein and lists the most common genes and DNA from its rows. A total of 400,000 to 550,000 distinct CDR3 sequences appear in this sample, about 25% of them only once. Together, the top ten hold under 2.5% of the sample.

The receptor comes from a man over 45 who received an inactivated influenza vaccine. Donor details come from another sample of the same person, matched by shared clones. Recombination connected TRBV12-3 or TRBV12-4 to TRBJ2-7, with a tentative D gene TRBD2 over 5 matching bases. The sequences come from CD4+ T cells sorted from PBMCs, collected about 5 days after vaccination. The CDR3 reads as follows: CASSLDGLYEQYF. The DNA reads TGCGCCAGCAGCTTGGATGGACTCTACGAGCAGTACTTC.